This T cell receptor beta chain appears in the sequencing data of a study of graft-versus-host responses after intestinal transplantation. Turning to the study itself: Recipients underwent multivisceral, liver-intestinal, or isolated intestinal transplants.

The repertoire was sequenced with immunoSEQ multiplex PCR; TCRdb's copy has only in-frame clones and lacks some. The sample includes approximately 17,000 clones, 65% to 90% seen only once; the top ten take approximately 3.8%. Intraepithelial lymphocytes and lamina propria lymphocytes were released through processing of graft tissue. This CDR3 is 13 amino acids long. The germline V gene has CDR1 MNHEY and CDR2 SMNVEV (reference sequence). Whole-study findings and limits: Circulating GvH clones peaking coincided with falling HvG clones soon after transplant. There were GvH clones found in recipient marrow, and some of them appeared first in ileum or blood.

As to this clone: No antigen is known for it.

The genes are TRBV27 and TRBJ2-5; D possibly uses TRBD1 or TRBD2 (5 bases each). The DNA end lines up better with TRBJ2-7; the J call may be wrong. Sequences were derived from ileum tissue, sampled about 19 months after intestinal transplantation. The receptor was derived from a human patient who received an intestinal transplant, so some T cells may come from the graft donor. DNA of the CDR3: TGTGCCAGCAGTTCCCGGGGCGACTACGAGCAGTACTTC. This codes for CASSSRGDYEQYF.